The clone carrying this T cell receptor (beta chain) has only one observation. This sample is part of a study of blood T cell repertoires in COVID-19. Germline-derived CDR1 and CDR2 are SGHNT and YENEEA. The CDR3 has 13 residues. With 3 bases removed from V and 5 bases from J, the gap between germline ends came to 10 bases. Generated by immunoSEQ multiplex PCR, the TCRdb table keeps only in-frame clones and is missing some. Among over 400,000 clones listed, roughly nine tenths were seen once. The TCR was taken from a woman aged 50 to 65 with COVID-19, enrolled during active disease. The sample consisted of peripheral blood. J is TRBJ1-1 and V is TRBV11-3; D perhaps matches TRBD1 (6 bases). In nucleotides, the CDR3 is TGTGCCAGCAGCTTCCAGGGGCAGACTGAAGCTTTCTTT. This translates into CASSFQGQTEAFF.